A selection of T cell receptor beta chains follows, all from one sample in a study of shared clonotypes between healthy human individuals. Sequencing used immunoSEQ multiplex PCR; TCRdb keeps in-frame clones, though not all of them. The sample contains some 630,000 clones, about 78% of which appear only once. Sequences were obtained from memory CD4+ T cells sorted from blood. Receptor source: a woman between 25 and 40 years old in good health. CDR3s include the opening cysteine and the closing phenylalanine or tryptophan. The D gene is left open where the match is weak. Not every row has a clone size; where given, it reads once, few, many or a size class.

TRBV4-1	TRBJ2-3	once	NA	CASSQGNGDTQYF	TGCGCCAGCAGCCAGGGAAATGGAGATACGCAGTATTTT
TRBV5-6	TRBJ2-1	once	TRBD1	CASSRDWTGTASSYNEQFF	TGTGCCAGCAGCCGCGATTGGACAGGGACAGCTAGCTCCTACAATGAGCAGTTCTTC
TRBV30	TRBJ1-5	NA	NA	CAWSEGRTPQHF	TGTGCCTGGAGCGAGGGGCGCACGCCCCAGCATTTT
TRBV28	TRBJ1-5	NA	TRBD1	CASSRGTGGEDQPQHF	TGTGCCAGCAGTCGCGGGACAGGGGGCGAGGATCAGCCCCAGCATTTT
TRBV5-6	TRBJ2-5	NA	TRBD2	CASSLLASGRIETQYF	TGTGCCAGCAGCTTACTGGCTAGCGGGAGAATAGAGACCCAGTACTTC
TRBV30	TRBJ2-7	NA	NA	CAWSLGGNSYEQYF	TGTGCCTGGAGTCTGGGCGGAAACTCCTACGAGCAGTACTTC
TRBV6-5	TRBJ2-2	NA	NA	CASLRATNTGELFF	TGTGCCAGCCTTCGCGCTACGAACACCGGGGAGCTGTTTTTT
TRBV11-2	TRBJ1-5	NA	NA	CASSRRDGGNQPQHF	TGTGCCAGCAGCCGGAGGGACGGGGGAAATCAGCCCCAGCATTTT
TRBV2	TRBJ1-5	many	NA	CASSVDGAQPYSNQPQHF	TGTGCCAGCAGTGTTGATGGAGCCCAACCCTATAGCAATCAGCCCCAGCATTTT
TRBV20-1	TRBJ1-5	NA	NA	CSASGGQPQHF	TGCAGTGCCTCGGGGGGGCAGCCCCAGCATTTT
TRBV14	TRBJ1-1	NA	NA	CASSRGPGRTNTEAFF	TGTGCCAGCAGCCGCGGGCCAGGGCGAACGAACACTGAAGCTTTCTTT
TRBV4-2	TRBJ2-5	NA	TRBD2	CASSQEGLAGRGETQYF	TGTGCCAGCAGCCAAGAGGGGCTAGCGGGAAGGGGAGAGACCCAGTACTTC
TRBV6-9	TRBJ2-3	once	NA	CGGRRGTSTDTQYF	TGTGGGGGCCGACGGGGGACAAGCACAGATACGCAGTATTTT
TRBV4-1	TRBJ2-2	NA	TRBD2	CASSHPSGSPGELFF	TGCGCCAGCAGCCACCCTAGCGGGAGTCCCGGGGAGCTGTTTTTT
TRBV5-3	TRBJ2-1	NA	NA	CASSLGVEQFF	TGTGCCAGCAGCTTGGGAGTTGAGCAGTTCTTC
TRBV10-2	TRBJ1-4	NA	NA	CASSEIPGRLNEKLFF	TGCGCCAGCAGTGAGATCCCGGGGAGGCTAAATGAAAAACTGTTTTTT
TRBV2	TRBJ2-7	NA	TRBD1	CASRRQGSEQYF	TGTGCCAGCAGACGACAGGGGTCCGAGCAGTACTTC
TRBV10-1	TRBJ1-2	medium-sized	TRBD1	CASSRDRNYGYTF	TGCGCCAGCAGCCGGGACAGGAACTATGGCTACACCTTC
TRBV30	TRBJ1-1	NA	TRBD1	CAWLRFNRGNTEAFF	TGTGCCTGGCTAAGGTTCAACAGGGGGAACACTGAAGCTTTCTTT
TRBV28	TRBJ2-1	once	TRBD1	CASSPGTGYNEQFF	TGTGCCAGCAGCCCCGGGACAGGATACAATGAGCAGTTCTTC
TRBV2	TRBJ1-5	NA	NA	CASGSRVRGNQPQHF	TGTGCCAGCGGAAGTCGGGTCAGGGGCAATCAGCCCCAGCATTTT
TRBV18	TRBJ1-3	NA	TRBD1	CASSPPQGASGNTIYF	TGTGCCAGCTCACCACCGCAGGGGGCGAGTGGAAACACCATATATTTT
TRBV10-3	TRBJ2-3	NA	NA	CAITDPKGTDTQYF	TGTGCCATCACTGACCCTAAAGGGACAGATACGCAGTATTTT
TRBV30	TRBJ1-1	NA	NA	CAWSVGQGNTEAFF	TGTGCCTGGAGTGTAGGGCAGGGGAACACTGAAGCTTTCTTT
TRBV5-4	TRBJ2-3	NA	NA	CASSLATDTQYF	TGTGCCAGCAGCTTGGCTACAGATACGCAGTATTTT
TRBV10-1	TRBJ2-7	NA	TRBD2	CASSEELSGTSGRGKSYEQYF	TGCGCCAGCAGTGAGGAGTTGTCGGGGACTAGCGGGAGAGGGAAGTCCTACGAGCAGTACTTC
TRBV7-9	TRBJ2-7	NA	NA	CASSLAMQGKSYEQYF	TGTGCCAGCAGCTTAGCGATGCAGGGTAAATCCTACGAGCAGTACTTC
TRBV11-2	TRBJ1-3	NA	NA	CASSLRSISGNTIYF	TGTGCCAGCAGCCTAAGGAGCATCTCTGGAAACACCATATATTTT
TRBV27	TRBJ1-1	few	NA	CASSVGTENTEAFF	TGTGCCAGCAGTGTCGGGACGGAGAACACTGAAGCTTTCTTT
TRBV5-1	TRBJ2-1	NA	TRBD1	CASSFRGLYNEQFF	TGCGCCAGCAGCTTCAGGGGGCTCTACAATGAGCAGTTCTTC
TRBV19	TRBJ2-7	NA	NA	CASSSGGSSMEQYF	TGTGCCAGTAGCTCGGGTGGGTCGTCGATGGAGCAGTACTTC
TRBV5-1	TRBJ2-5	NA	NA	CASSSSFGGGQETQYF	TGCGCCAGCAGCTCCTCGTTTGGGGGAGGACAAGAGACCCAGTACTTC
TRBV9	TRBJ2-2	NA	NA	CASSVGSLAPGELFF	TGTGCCAGCAGCGTAGGGTCACTAGCCCCCGGGGAGCTGTTTTTT
TRBV11-2	TRBJ1-1	NA	NA	CASSSNLLTEAFF	TGTGCCAGCAGCTCAAACCTTCTAACTGAAGCTTTCTTT
TRBV2	TRBJ1-2	NA	NA	CASNPRETRGYTF	TGTGCCAGCAATCCCCGGGAGACGCGTGGCTACACCTTC
TRBV19	TRBJ2-7	NA	NA	CASSIESRSYEQYF	TGTGCCAGTAGTATAGAGAGTAGAAGCTACGAGCAGTACTTC
TRBV5-4	TRBJ2-7	NA	NA	CASSLSGLSYEQYF	TGTGCCAGCAGCTTGTCTGGACTATCCTACGAGCAGTACTTC
TRBV18	TRBJ2-1	NA	NA	CASSPTDWDEQFF	TGTGCCAGCTCACCTACGGATTGGGATGAGCAGTTCTTC
TRBV4-1	TRBJ2-5	NA	NA	CASSPGQPEETQYF	TGCGCCAGCAGCCCAGGACAGCCGGAAGAGACCCAGTACTTC
TRBV28	TRBJ2-2	NA	NA	CASKKGQGTGELFF	TGTGCCAGCAAAAAGGGGCAAGGCACCGGGGAGCTGTTTTTT
TRBV18	TRBJ2-7	NA	NA	CASSPGAVSEQYF	TGTGCCAGCTCACCGGGGGCAGTGAGCGAGCAGTACTTC
TRBV27	TRBJ2-1	NA	TRBD2	CASTPRTSGFQFF	TGTGCCAGCACCCCGCGGACTAGCGGGTTTCAGTTCTTC
TRBV11-1	TRBJ2-7	NA	TRBD2	CASSPRAGGYEQYF	TGTGCCAGCAGCCCCCGTGCGGGAGGGTACGAGCAGTACTTC
TRBV6-6	TRBJ2-5	NA	NA	CASSDLGLKETQYF	TGTGCCAGCAGTGACCTTGGACTAAAAGAGACCCAGTACTTC
TRBV28	TRBJ2-6	once	NA	CASSLDRALLSGANVLTF	TGTGCCAGCAGTTTGGATAGGGCCCTTCTCTCTGGGGCCAACGTCCTGACTTTC
TRBV19	TRBJ1-5	NA	TRBD1	CASSAGQGSQPQHF	TGTGCCAGTAGTGCGGGACAGGGAAGTCAGCCCCAGCATTTT